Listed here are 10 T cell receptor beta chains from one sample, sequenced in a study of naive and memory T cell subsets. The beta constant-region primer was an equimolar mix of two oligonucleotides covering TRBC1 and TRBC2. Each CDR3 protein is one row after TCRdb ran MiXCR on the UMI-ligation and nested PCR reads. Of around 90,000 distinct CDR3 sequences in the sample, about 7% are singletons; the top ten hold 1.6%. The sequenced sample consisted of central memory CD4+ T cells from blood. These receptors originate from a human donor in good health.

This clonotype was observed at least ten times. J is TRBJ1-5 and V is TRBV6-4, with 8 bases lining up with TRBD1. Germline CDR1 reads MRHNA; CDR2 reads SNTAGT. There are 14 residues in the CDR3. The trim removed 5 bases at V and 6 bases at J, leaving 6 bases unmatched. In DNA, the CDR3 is TGTGCCAGCAGTCCCGACAGGGGTGGTCAGCCCCAGCATTTT. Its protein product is CASSPDRGGQPQHF.

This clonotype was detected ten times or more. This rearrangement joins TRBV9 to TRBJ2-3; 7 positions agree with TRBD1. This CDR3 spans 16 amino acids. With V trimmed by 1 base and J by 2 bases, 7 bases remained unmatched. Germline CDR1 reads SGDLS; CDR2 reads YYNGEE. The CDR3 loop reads CASSVTGAHSTDTQYF. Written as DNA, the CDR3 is TGTGCCAGCAGCGTAACAGGGGCCCACTCCACAGATACGCAGTATTTT.

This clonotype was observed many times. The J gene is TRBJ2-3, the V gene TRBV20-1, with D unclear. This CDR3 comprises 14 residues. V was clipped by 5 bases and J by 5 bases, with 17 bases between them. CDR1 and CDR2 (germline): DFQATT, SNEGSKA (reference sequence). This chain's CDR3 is CSAETRSPRDTQYF. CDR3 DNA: TGCAGTGCTGAGACCCGTTCCCCCCGAGATACGCAGTATTTT.

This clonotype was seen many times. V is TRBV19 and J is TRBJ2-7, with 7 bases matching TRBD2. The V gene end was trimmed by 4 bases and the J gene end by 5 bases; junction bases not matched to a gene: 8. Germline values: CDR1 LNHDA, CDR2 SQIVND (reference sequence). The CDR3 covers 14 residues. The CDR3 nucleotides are TGTGCCAGTAGTAAATTACTCACTAGCGACGAGCAGTACTTC. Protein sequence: CASSKLLTSDEQYF.

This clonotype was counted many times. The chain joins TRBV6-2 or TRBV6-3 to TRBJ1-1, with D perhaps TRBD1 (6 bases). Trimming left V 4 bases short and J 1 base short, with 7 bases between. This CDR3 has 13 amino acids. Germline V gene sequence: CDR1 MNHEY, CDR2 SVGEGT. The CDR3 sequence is CASSSQGNTEAFF. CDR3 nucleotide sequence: TGTGCCAGCAGTTCACAGGGGAACACTGAAGCTTTCTTT.

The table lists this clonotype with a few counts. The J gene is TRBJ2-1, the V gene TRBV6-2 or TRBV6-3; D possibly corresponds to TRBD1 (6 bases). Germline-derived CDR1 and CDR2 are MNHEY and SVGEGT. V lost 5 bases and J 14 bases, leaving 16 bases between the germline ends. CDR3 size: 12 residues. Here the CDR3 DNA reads TGTGCCAGCAGTCCACCCCAGGGGAACGAGTTCTTC. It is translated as CASSPPQGNEFF.

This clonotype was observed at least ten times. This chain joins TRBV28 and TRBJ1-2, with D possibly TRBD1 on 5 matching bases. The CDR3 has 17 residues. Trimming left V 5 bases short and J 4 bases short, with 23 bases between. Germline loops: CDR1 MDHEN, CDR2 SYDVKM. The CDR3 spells CASSSNRGGMSGYGYTF. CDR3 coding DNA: TGTGCCAGCAGTAGCAACCGGGGGGGAATGAGTGGCTATGGCTACACCTTC.

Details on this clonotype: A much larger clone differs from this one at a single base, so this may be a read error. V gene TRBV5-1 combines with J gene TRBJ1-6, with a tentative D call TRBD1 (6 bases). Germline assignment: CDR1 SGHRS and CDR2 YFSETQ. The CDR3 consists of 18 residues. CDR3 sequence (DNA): TGCGTCAGCAGCTATGACAGGAGTCAAGGCAGAGATAATTCACCCCTCCACTTT. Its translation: CVSSYDRSQGRDNSPLHF.

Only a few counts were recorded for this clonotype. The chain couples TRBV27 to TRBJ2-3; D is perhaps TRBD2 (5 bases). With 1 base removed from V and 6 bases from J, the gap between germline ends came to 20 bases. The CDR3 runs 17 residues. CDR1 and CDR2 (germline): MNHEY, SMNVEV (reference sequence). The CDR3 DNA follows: TGTGCCAGCAGTTTATTACGCCGTGGAGGTTCAAGGGATACGCAGTATTTT. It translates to CASSLLRRGGSRDTQYF.

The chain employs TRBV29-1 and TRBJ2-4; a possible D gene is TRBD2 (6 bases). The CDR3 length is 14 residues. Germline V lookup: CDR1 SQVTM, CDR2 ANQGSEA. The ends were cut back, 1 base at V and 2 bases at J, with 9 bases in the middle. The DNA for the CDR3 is TGCAGCGTTGAAGTGGGGGGATCCAAAAACATTCAGTACTTC. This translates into CSVEVGGSKNIQYF.